The subject of this entry is one T cell receptor (beta chain). These data belong to a study of shared clonotypes between healthy human individuals. The CDR3 extends over 13 amino acids. Germline CDR1 and CDR2: GTSNPN and SVGIG (reference sequence). Trimming shortened V by 1 base and J by 3 bases, and 9 bases separated the two germline ends. Clones were read by immunoSEQ multiplex PCR, and TCRdb kept only the in-frame ones, dropping some. This sample yields over a million clones, of which 78% are seen a single time; 0.5% to 0.6% belongs to the top ten. Source material: memory CD4+ T cells from PBMCs. Described subset: CD45RA-negative fraction. The chain is built from TRBV30 and TRBJ1-1; D remains ambiguous. The sequence was collected from a man younger than 30 in good health. Some clones in this sample may be carry-over from other donors' samples. CDR3 residues: CAWSDRPDTEAFF. The DNA of the CDR3 is TGTGCCTGGAGTGACCGCCCGGACACTGAAGCTTTCTTT.